The next 16 T cell receptor beta chains were all read from a single sample in a study of human T cells and chemical hapten exposure. TCRdb recomputed calls from the RACE reads with MiXCR, one row per CDR3 protein. Counted here are about 69,000 distinct CDR3 sequences, under 13% occurring once; the ten biggest clones make up 6.8%. Noted time point: patch test 2, 6 weeks after DPC sensitization. The treatment is: therapeutic diphenylcyclopropenone sensitization with weekly scalp DPC. The sample was whole blood, taken in connection with sensitization to the hapten diphenylcyclopropenone (DPC). These TCRs come from a woman aged 50 to 60 with alopecia areata. Some clones in this sample may be carry-over from other donors' samples.

The table lists this clonotype with a few counts. This chain links TRBV11-2 with TRBJ2-5; the D is unclear. Looked up from germline, CDR1 is SGHAT and CDR2 is FQNNGV. The CDR3 length is 15 residues. Trimming removed 0 bases from V and 2 bases from J, with 10 bases in between. The CDR3 DNA reads as TGTGCCAGCAGCTTAGAAATTAGACCGCAAGAGACCCAGTACTTC. This translates into CASSLEIRPQETQYF.

The chain is built from TRBV7-2 and TRBJ1-2, with D tentatively TRBD1 (5 bases). The germline V gene has CDR1 SGHTA and CDR2 FQGNSA. The CDR3 is made up of 14 amino acids. V lost 2 bases and J lost 4, with 11 bases in between. CDR3 in amino acids: CASSLRGAVYGYTF. The CDR3 region has the DNA TGTGCCAGCAGCTTAAGGGGCGCTGTCTATGGCTACACCTTC.

This clonotype was observed many times. The chain has TRBV12-3 or TRBV12-4 and TRBJ1-5; TRBD1 matches at 7 bases. V lost 6 bases, J lost 7 bases, and 6 bases stayed unmatched. The CDR3 length is 13 residues. The chain's CDR3 is CASSPQGFQPQHF. DNA of the CDR3: TGTGCCAGCAGCCCACAGGGGTTCCAGCCCCAGCATTTT.

This clonotype was counted many times. J is TRBJ2-3 and V is TRBV20-1, with 15 bases lining up with TRBD2. CDR1 DFQATT and CDR2 SNEGSKA come from the germline V gene (reference sequence). The V and J ends lost 6 bases and 1 base, in that order; junction bases with no gene match: 11. The CDR3 contains 18 residues. The CDR3 here is CSAPTGLAGGVGTDTQYF. DNA of the CDR3: TGCAGTGCCCCGACGGGACTAGCGGGAGGAGTTGGCACAGATACGCAGTATTTT.

This clonotype was seen ten or more times. The chain couples TRBV7-9 to TRBJ2-1, with a possible D match to TRBD2 (6 bases). The CDR3 totals 12 residues. V was cut by 6 bases and J by 12 bases, with 15 bases left in between. The V gene's germline CDR1 is SEHNR and CDR2 FQNEAQ (reference sequence). In DNA form, the CDR3 reads TGTGCCAGCAGTTCAGGTGGGACTGTGCAGTTCTTC. This gives the protein CASSSGGTVQFF.

This clonotype was seen many times. CDR3 sequence: CSASPTAANYGYTF. The CDR3 DNA reads TGCAGTGCTAGCCCGACGGCAGCAAACTATGGCTACACCTTC. The chain employs TRBV20-1 and TRBJ1-2; D call uncertain. The CDR3 totals 14 residues. In germline, CDR1 is DFQATT, CDR2 SNEGSKA (reference sequence). The V end was cut by 3 bases, the J end by 2 bases, with 13 bases between.

There are many counts of this clonotype. The V gene is TRBV5-8, the J gene TRBJ1-2; D is possibly TRBD1 (6 bases). CDR3 length: 13 amino acids. The germline V gene has CDR1 SGHTS and CDR2 YDEGEE. Deletions cut 4 bases from V and 9 bases from J, with 16 bases between. CDR3 sequence reads: CASSQEYRESYTF. CDR3 bases: TGTGCCAGCAGCCAAGAATACAGGGAAAGCTACACCTTC.

This clonotype was seen at least ten times. The V gene is TRBV3-1, the J gene TRBJ1-6, with 7 positions matching TRBD1. Unmatched junction bases numbered 7, after V lost 4 bases and J lost 10 bases. This CDR3 is built from 14 residues. Germline lookup yields CDR1 LGHDT and CDR2 YNNKEL (reference sequence). DNA for the CDR3: TGTGCCAGCAGCCGCGACAGGGTAGGGTCACCCCTCCACTTT. Translation: CASSRDRVGSPLHF.

This clonotype was observed at least ten times. This rearrangement joins TRBV6-4 to TRBJ1-1, with D uncertain. V was shortened by 2 bases and J by 5 bases, with 15 bases between the two germline ends. The CDR3 loop spans 15 amino acids. Germline CDR1 is MRHNA and CDR2 is SNTAGT. The CDR3 DNA sequence: TGTGCCAGCAGTGACAGTAGACAAGTTGGAACTGAAGCTTTCTTT. As protein: CASSDSRQVGTEAFF.

The chain has TRBV2 and TRBJ1-5; a possible D gene is TRBD1 (5 bases). V lost 2 bases, J lost 7 bases, and 12 bases lay in between. The CDR3 is 14 residues long. Germline CDR1 and CDR2: SNHLY and FYNNEI. The CDR3 spells CASSEFDGGQPQHF. CDR3 bases: TGTGCCAGCAGTGAATTTGATGGGGGACAGCCCCAGCATTTT.

This clonotype was detected only a few times. The chain joins TRBV2 to TRBJ1-1, with D unresolved. Trimming removed 2 bases from V and 1 base from J, with 8 bases in between. The CDR3 is made up of 14 amino acids. Germline lookup yields CDR1 SNHLY and CDR2 FYNNEI. The CDR3 reads CASSETQTNTEAFF. In nucleotides, the CDR3 is TGTGCCAGCAGTGAAACGCAGACGAACACTGAAGCTTTCTTT.

The chain combines TRBV12-3 or TRBV12-4 with TRBJ2-2, with 8 bases fitting TRBD1. This CDR3 region has 16 residues. The junction had 13 bases not matched to a gene; V was cut back by 6 bases and J by 7 bases. CDR3 coding DNA: TGTGCCAGCAGCCTCGGACAGGGAAGGGGGTACGGGGAGCTGTTTTTT. Translation: CASSLGQGRGYGELFF.

Turning to this clonotype: A junction boundary mismatches the germline segment, possibly from a read error. This chain uses TRBV29-1 with TRBJ2-1; D unresolved. Germline V gives CDR1 SQVTM, CDR2 ANQGSEA. The CDR3 covers 11 residues. DNA of the CDR3: TGCAGCGTTGAATCCTCCAATGAGCAGTTCTTC. Its translation: CSVESSNEQFF.

This chain connects TRBV2 to TRBJ2-1, with a tentative D call TRBD2 (6 bases). This CDR3 is built from 14 residues. Germline V CDR1 and CDR2: SNHLY, FYNNEI. V lost 10 bases and J lost 2, with 15 bases in between. In nucleotides, the CDR3 is TGTGCCACCAACGGCGGGATAACCTACAATGAGCAGTTCTTC. It yields the protein CATNGGITYNEQFF.

This clonotype was recorded many times. This sequence joins TRBV19 and TRBJ2-2, with a possible D match to TRBD1 (7 bases). The ends were cut back, 7 bases at V and 4 bases at J, with 10 bases in the middle. CDR1 is LNHDA, CDR2 SQIVND, per germline (reference sequence). This CDR3 spans 13 amino acids. The chain's CDR3 is CASTQGGTGELFF. CDR3 nucleotides: TGTGCCAGTACCCAGGGGGGCACCGGGGAGCTGTTTTTT.

At least ten counts were recorded for this clonotype. The V and J genes are TRBV7-2 and TRBJ2-2; D is undetermined. The CDR3 covers 13 residues. Germline CDR1 and CDR2: SGHTA and FQGNSA. The CDR3 DNA is TGTGCAGCACCGGCAACTAACACCGGGGAGCTGTTTTTT. It specifies CAAPATNTGELFF.